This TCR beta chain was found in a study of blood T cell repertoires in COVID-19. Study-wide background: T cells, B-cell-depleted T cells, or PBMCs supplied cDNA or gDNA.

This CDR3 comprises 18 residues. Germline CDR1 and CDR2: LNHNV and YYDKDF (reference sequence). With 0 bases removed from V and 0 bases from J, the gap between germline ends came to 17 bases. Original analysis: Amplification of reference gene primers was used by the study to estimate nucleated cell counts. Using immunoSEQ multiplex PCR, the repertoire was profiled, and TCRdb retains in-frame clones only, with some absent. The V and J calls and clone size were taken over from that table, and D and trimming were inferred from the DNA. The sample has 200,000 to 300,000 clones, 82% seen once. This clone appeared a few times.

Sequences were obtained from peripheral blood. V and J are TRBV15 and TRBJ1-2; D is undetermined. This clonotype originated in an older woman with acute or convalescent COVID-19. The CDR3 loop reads CATSRDSRPYYPNYGYTF. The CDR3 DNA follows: TGTGCCACCAGCAGAGATAGTAGGCCGTACTATCCTAACTATGGCTACACCTTC.